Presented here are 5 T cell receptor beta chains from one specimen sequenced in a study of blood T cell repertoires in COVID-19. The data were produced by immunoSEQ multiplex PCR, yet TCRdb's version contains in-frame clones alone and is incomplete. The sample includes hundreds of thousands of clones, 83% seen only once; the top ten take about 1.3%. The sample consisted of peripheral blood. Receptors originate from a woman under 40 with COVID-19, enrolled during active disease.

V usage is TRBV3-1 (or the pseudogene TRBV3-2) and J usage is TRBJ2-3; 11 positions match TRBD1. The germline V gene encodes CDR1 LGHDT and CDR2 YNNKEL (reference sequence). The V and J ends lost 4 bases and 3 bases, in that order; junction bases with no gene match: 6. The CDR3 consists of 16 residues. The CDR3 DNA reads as TGTGCCAGCAGCCTGGGACAGGGGGTGGTAACAGATACGCAGTATTTT. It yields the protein CASSLGQGVVTDTQYF.

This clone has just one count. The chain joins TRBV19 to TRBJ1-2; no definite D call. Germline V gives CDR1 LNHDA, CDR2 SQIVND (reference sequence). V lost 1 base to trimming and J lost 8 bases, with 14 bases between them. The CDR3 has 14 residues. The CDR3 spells CASSIAPMEGGYTF. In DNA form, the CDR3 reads TGTGCCAGTAGTATAGCCCCGATGGAGGGAGGCTACACCTTC.

CDR3 in DNA: TGTGCCATCAGTGACGCGGGAGGAGAGAACGAGCAGTACTTC. Translated: CAISDAGGENEQYF. This rearrangement joins TRBV10-3 to TRBJ2-7; 8 bases map to TRBD2. Looked up from germline, CDR1 is ENHRY and CDR2 is SYGVKD. CDR3 length equals 14 residues. Trimming cost V 3 bases and J 5 bases; bases outside gene matches: 6.

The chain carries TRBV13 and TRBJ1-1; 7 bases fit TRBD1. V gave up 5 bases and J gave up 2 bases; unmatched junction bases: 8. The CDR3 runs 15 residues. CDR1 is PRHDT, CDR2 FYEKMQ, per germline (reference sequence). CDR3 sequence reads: CASSPTGTANTEAFF. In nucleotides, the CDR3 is TGTGCCAGCAGCCCCACCGGGACAGCAAACACTGAAGCTTTCTTT.

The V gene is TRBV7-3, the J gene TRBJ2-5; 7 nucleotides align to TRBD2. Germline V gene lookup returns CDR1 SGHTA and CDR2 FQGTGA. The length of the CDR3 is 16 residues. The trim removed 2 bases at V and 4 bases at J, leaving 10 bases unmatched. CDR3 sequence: CASSLYGGMRGETQYF. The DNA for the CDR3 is TGTGCCAGCAGCTTATACGGGGGGATGAGAGGAGAGACCCAGTACTTC. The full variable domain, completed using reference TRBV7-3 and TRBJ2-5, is GAGVSQTPSNKVTEKGKYVELRCDPISGHTALYWYRQSLGQGPEFLIYFQGTGAADDSGLPNDRFFAVRPEGSVSTLKIQRTERGDSAVYLCASSLYGGMRGETQYFGPGTRLLVL.